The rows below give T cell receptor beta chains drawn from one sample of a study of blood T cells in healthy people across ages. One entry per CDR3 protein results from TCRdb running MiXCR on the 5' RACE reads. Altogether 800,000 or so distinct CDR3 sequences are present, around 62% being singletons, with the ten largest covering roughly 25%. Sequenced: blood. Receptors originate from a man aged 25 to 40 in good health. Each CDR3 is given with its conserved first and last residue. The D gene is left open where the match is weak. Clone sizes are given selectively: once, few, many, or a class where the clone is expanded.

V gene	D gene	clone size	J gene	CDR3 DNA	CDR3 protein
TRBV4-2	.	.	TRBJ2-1	TGTGCCAGCAGCGTCGGGGCGGGCCTTTACAATGAGCAGTTCTTC	CASSVGAGLYNEQFF
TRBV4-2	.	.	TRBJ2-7	TGTGCCAGCAGCCAAGATGGTTGGGGGGGGGCGGAAGAGCAGTACTTC	CASSQDGWGGAEEQYF
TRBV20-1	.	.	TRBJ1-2	TGCAGTGCGGGGACTTTTAACTATGGCTACACCTTC	CSAGTFNYGYTF
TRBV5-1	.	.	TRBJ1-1	TGCGCCAGCAGCAAACAGGAGGGGGTTGAAGCTTTCTTT	CASSKQEGVEAFF
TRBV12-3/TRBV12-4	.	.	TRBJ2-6	TGTGCCAGCAGTCTCCGCCCCGGTCCCAGCCCTGGGGCCAACGTCCTGACTTTC	CASSLRPGPSPGANVLTF
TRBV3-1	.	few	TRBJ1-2	TGTGCCAGCAGCCAAGAGTCAGGCTACTATGGCTACACCTTC	CASSQESGYYGYTF
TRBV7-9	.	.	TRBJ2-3	TGTGCCAGCAGCTTAGCTTCCGGCAGGGGCTACACAGATACGCAGTATTTT	CASSLASGRGYTDTQYF
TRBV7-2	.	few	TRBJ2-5	TGTGCCAGCAGCCGGAGGGGCGGGGACCTAGAGACCCAGTACTTC	CASSRRGGDLETQYF
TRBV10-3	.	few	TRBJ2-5	TGTGCCATCAGTGATGGCAGGGGTGAGACCCAGTACTTC	CAISDGRGETQYF
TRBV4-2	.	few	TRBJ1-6	TGTGCCAGCAGCCCGACAGGCTCACCCCTCCACTTT	CASSPTGSPLHF
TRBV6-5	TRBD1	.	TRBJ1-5	TGTGCCAGCATTTACGGGACAGGCCAGCCCCAGCATTTT	CASIYGTGQPQHF
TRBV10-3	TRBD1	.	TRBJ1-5	TGTGCCATCAGTGAGTACGGGACAGGGGAGAATCAGCCCCAGCATTTT	CAISEYGTGENQPQHF
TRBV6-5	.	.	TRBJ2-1	TGTGCTAGCACTGAGCAGTTCTTC	CASTEQFF
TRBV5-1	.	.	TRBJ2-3	TGCGCCAGCAGCCCCACCGGGCTTACAGATACGCAGTATTTT	CASSPTGLTDTQYF
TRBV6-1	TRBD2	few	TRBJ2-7	TGTGCCAGCAGTGCCATTTTGGGGTCGACTAGCGGGTCTTCCTACGAGCAGTACTTC	CASSAILGSTSGSSYEQYF
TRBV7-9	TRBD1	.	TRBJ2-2	TGTGCCAGCAGCTTAGTGGCGAGAACCGGGACAGGGCACACCGGGGAGCTGTTTTTT	CASSLVARTGTGHTGELFF
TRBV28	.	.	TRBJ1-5	TGTGCTTGCCTAGGGGGGGTGGATCAGCCCCAGCATTTT	CACLGGVDQPQHF
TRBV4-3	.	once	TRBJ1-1	TGCGCCAGCAGCCAAGGGGGCACGAACACTGAAGCTTTCTTT	CASSQGGTNTEAFF
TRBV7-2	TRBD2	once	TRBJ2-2	TGTGCCAGCAGCCCCGGCGGGGGGGCTAACACCGGGGAGCTGTTTTTT	CASSPGGGANTGELFF
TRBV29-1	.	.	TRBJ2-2	TGCAGCGTTGAAGCCGGCAGCAGGGAGCTGTTTTTT	CSVEAGSRELFF
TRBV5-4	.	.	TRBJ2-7	TGTGCCAGCAGCCTGGGATCCCCGCGGGACACCTACGAGCAGTACTTC	CASSLGSPRDTYEQYF
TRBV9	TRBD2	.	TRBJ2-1	TGTGCCAGCAGCCCTAGCGGGTACTCCTACAATGAGCAGTTCTTC	CASSPSGYSYNEQFF
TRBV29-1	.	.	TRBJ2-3	TGCAGCGTTGAAGGGGGAAACGGGTACACAGATACGCAGTATTTT	CSVEGGNGYTDTQYF
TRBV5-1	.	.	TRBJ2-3	TGCGCCAGCGGCCTAGCGAGGGACCCCCAGGAGACGCAGTATTTT	CASGLARDPQETQYF
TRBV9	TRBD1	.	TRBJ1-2	TGTGCCAGCAGCGTTATCTCCCTCGGGACAGCTATAGGCTACACCTTC	CASSVISLGTAIGYTF
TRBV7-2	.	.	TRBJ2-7	TGTGCCAGCAGCGTACCCCTCCACGAGCAGTACTTC	CASSVPLHEQYF
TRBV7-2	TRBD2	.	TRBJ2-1	TGTGCCAGCAGCCCCATGGGGAGGGAAACCTACAATGAGCAGTTCTTC	CASSPMGRETYNEQFF
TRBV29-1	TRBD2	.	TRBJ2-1	TGCAGCACAGTCCCTACGGGGGGTAATGGGCAGTTCTTC	CSTVPTGGNGQFF
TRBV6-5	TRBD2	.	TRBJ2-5	TGTGCCACCTTCGCGGGAGGACAAGAGACCCAGTACTTC	CATFAGGQETQYF
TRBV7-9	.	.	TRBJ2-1	TGTGCCAGCAGCTTACCGGACTTCTACAATGAGCAGTTCTTC	CASSLPDFYNEQFF
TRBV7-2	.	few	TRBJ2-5	TGTGCCAGCAGCCTTGGAGGGTTCGAGGAGGAGACCCAGTACTTC	CASSLGGFEEETQYF
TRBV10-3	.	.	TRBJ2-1	TGTGCCATCAGTGATGATCCAGGGGGGCCTTACAATGAGCAGTTCTTC	CAISDDPGGPYNEQFF
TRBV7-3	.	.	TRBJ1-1	TGTGCCAGCGGCGTCCAGGAGAACACTGAAGCTTTCTTT	CASGVQENTEAFF
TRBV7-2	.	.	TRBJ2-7	TGTGCCAGCAGCTCCATTAGGGACGTGTCCGAGCAGTACTTC	CASSSIRDVSEQYF
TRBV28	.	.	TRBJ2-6	TGTGCCAGCAGTTTTTTCGACAGCTCCTCTGGGGCCAACGTCCTGACTTTC	CASSFFDSSSGANVLTF
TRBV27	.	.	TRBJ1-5	TGTGCCAGCAGTCTATGGGGGTACAATCAGCCCCAGCATTTT	CASSLWGYNQPQHF
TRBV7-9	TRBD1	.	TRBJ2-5	TGTGCCAGCAGCTCCAGGACAGGGAACCAAGAGACCCAGTACTTC	CASSSRTGNQETQYF
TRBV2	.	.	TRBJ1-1	TGTGCCAGCAGTGAAAGCAGACAGAACACTGAAGCTTTCTTT	CASSESRQNTEAFF
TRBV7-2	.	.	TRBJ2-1	TGTGCCAGCAAGGCTAGCTCCTACAATGAGCAGTTCTTC	CASKASSYNEQFF
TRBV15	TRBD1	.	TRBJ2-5	TGTGCCACCAGCAGAGATTACAGGGGTATAGAGACCCAGTACTTC	CATSRDYRGIETQYF
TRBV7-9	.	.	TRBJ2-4	TGTGCCAGCAGCTTATGGGCGTCGGAGGGAGCGGCCAAAAACATTCAGTACTTC	CASSLWASEGAAKNIQYF
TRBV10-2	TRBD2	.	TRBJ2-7	TGCGCCACGTCGGGAGGTCAGGGCAGCTCCTACGAGCAGTACTTC	CATSGGQGSSYEQYF
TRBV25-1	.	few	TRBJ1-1	TGTGCCAGCAGTGATGGGCAGGACCCTTTCTTT	CASSDGQDPFF
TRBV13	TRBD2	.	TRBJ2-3	TGTGCCAGCAGCTCCGGAAACCTAGCGGGGGGGAGCACAGATACGCAGTATTTT	CASSSGNLAGGSTDTQYF
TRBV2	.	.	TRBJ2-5	TGTGCCAGCAGGGACTTGGAGGAGACCCAGTACTTC	CASRDLEETQYF